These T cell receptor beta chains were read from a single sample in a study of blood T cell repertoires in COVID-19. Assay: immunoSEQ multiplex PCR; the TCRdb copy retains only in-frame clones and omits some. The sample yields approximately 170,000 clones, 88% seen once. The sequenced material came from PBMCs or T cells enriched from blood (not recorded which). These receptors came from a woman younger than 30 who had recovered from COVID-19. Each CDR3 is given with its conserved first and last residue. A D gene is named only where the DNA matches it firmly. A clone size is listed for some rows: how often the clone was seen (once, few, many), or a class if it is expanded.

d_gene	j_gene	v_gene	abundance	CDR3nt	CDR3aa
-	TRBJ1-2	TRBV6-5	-	TGTGCCAGTTCAGGAATGAACTATGGCTACACCTTC	CASSGMNYGYTF
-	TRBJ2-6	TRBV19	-	TGTGCCAGTAGTACAGGGGCGGGGGCCAACGTCCTGACTTTC	CASSTGAGANVLTF
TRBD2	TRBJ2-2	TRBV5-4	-	TGTGCCAGCAGCTCGGGACTAGCGGAGAGAACCGGGGAGCTGTTTTTT	CASSSGLAERTGELFF
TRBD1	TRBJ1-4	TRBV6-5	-	TGTGCCAGCACCTTGACAGGGGCAGCCATAGAAAAACTGTTTTTT	CASTLTGAAIEKLFF
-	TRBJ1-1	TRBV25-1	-	TGTGCCAGCAGTTCGGGTCGTTTAACTTTCTTT	CASSSGRLTFF
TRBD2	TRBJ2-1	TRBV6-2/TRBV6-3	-	TGTGCCAGCAGTTGGTTGACTAGCGGCTCCTACAATGAGCAGTTCTTC	CASSWLTSGSYNEQFF
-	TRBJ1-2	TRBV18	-	TGTGCCAGCTCACCACCGGACATGGACAGTTCTAATCCCTATGGCTACACCTTC	CASSPPDMDSSNPYGYTF
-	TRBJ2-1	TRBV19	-	TGTGCCAGTAGTATAGGTAGCGGAGGCTCCTACAATGAGCAGTTCTTC	CASSIGSGGSYNEQFF
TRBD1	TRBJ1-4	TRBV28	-	TGTGCCAGCAGTATCCCGGGACAGGGGTTTGAAAAACTGTTTTTT	CASSIPGQGFEKLFF
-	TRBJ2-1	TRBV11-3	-	TGTGCCAGCAGCGCCACCGGGACTCACGACCATGAGCAGTTCTTC	CASSATGTHDHEQFF
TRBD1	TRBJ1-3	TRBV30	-	TGTGCCTGGAGTATGGGACAGGCGTTTGGAAACACCATATATTTT	CAWSMGQAFGNTIYF
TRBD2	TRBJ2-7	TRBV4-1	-	TGCGCCAGCAGCCAAGGATCTCTCGTTGGGATAGCGGGGTACGAGCAGTACTTC	CASSQGSLVGIAGYEQYF
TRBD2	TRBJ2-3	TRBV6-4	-	TGTGCCAGCAGTGACCACGCCGCTAGCGGGGCAGATACGCAGTATTTT	CASSDHAASGADTQYF
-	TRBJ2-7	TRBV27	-	TGTGCCAGCAGTTTACTGGACAGAAGATACGAGCAGTACTTC	CASSLLDRRYEQYF
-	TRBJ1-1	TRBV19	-	TGTGCCAGCCATCCTGAGGCGGTCACTGAAGCTTTCTTT	CASHPEAVTEAFF
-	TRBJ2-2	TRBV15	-	TGTGCCACCAGCAGAGCGTACGAGGGTGAGGGCGGGGAGCTGTTTTTT	CATSRAYEGEGGELFF
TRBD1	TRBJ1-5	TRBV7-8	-	TGTGCCAGCAGCTCGTTTGACAGGGAGGAGCAGCCCCAGCATTTT	CASSSFDREEQPQHF
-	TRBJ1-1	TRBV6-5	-	TGTGCCAGCAGACCGGAGAGGAACACTGAAGCTTTCTTT	CASRPERNTEAFF
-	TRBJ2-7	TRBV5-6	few	TGTGCCAGCAGCCCCCCTTTCGGGTCCGGGGAGCAGTACTTC	CASSPPFGSGEQYF
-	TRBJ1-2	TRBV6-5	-	TGTGCCAGCAGTTACGATATGGGCGGCTACACCTTC	CASSYDMGGYTF